Below, 19 T cell receptor beta chains from the same sample are listed, as sequenced in a study of blood T cell repertoires in COVID-19. TCRdb's table, derived via immunoSEQ multiplex PCR, lists solely in-frame clones and lacks some. The sample holds about 270,000 clones, about 86% seen once. Source material: peripheral blood. These TCRs come from a woman in her twenties or thirties with COVID-19, enrolled during active disease.

V gene TRBV10-1 combines with J gene TRBJ2-2; TRBD2 matches 7 bases. The CDR3 extends over 18 amino acids. Trimming cost V 5 bases and J 2 bases; bases outside gene matches: 14. Germline V gene sequence: CDR1 WNHNN, CDR2 SYGVQD (reference sequence). The CDR3 is CASSPQLGTNYNTGELFF. CDR3 in DNA: TGCGCCAGCAGTCCCCAGCTCGGGACTAACTATAACACCGGGGAGCTGTTTTTT.

The chain carries TRBV3-1 (or the pseudogene TRBV3-2) and TRBJ2-1; a weak D match, TRBD1 (6 bases). V lost 3 bases, J lost 7 bases, and 13 bases lay in between. Germline CDR1 and CDR2: LGHDT and YNNKEL (reference sequence). The CDR3 is made up of 14 amino acids. The CDR3 is CASSHWDTQNEQFF. CDR3 coding DNA: TGTGCCAGCAGCCACTGGGACACCCAAAATGAGCAGTTCTTC.

This clone was counted a single time. The gene calls are TRBV6-5 and TRBJ2-1; TRBD1 matches at 10 bases. In germline, CDR1 is MNHEY, CDR2 SVGAGI. The CDR3 loop spans 15 amino acids. With V trimmed by 6 bases and J by 11 bases, 13 bases remained unmatched. The CDR3: CASSLTGGTAGKQFF. The CDR3 DNA reads as TGTGCCAGCAGCCTGACAGGGGGCACGGCAGGGAAGCAGTTCTTC.

The chain has TRBV19 and TRBJ2-7; D perhaps matches TRBD1 (5 bases). This CDR3 comprises 14 residues. The germline gives CDR1 LNHDA, CDR2 SQIVND (reference sequence). Trimming stripped 3 bases from V and 2 bases from J, with 11 bases between. CDR3 loop: CASSIGRGAYEQYF. The CDR3 DNA reads as TGTGCCAGTAGTATTGGAAGGGGTGCCTACGAGCAGTACTTC.

The rearrangement joins TRBV18 to TRBJ2-7, with 8 bases fitting TRBD1. The CDR3 has 17 amino acids. After removal of 0 bases from V and 5 bases from J, the junction contained 12 bases not matched to a gene. Germline V gives CDR1 KGHSH, CDR2 LQKENI. CDR3 residues: CASSPPTPGQGWNEQYF. In DNA form, the CDR3 reads TGTGCCAGCTCACCACCGACCCCCGGACAGGGTTGGAACGAGCAGTACTTC.

This clone was detected once. J is TRBJ1-2 and V is TRBV30; 8 nucleotides line up with TRBD1. Germline values: CDR1 GTSNPN, CDR2 SVGIG (reference sequence). The CDR3 extends over 13 amino acids. J lost 5 bases, V lost 2 bases, and 4 bases had no gene match. The CDR3 bases are TGTGCCTGGAGTTTTCAGGGGGCTTATGGCTACACCTTC. It translates to CAWSFQGAYGYTF. Variable domain in full (rest from reference TRBV30 and TRBJ1-2): SQTIHQWPATLVQPVGSPLSLECTVEGTSNPNLYWYRQAAGRGLQLLFYSVGIGQISSEVPQNLSASRPQDRQFILSSKKLLLSDSGFYLCAWSFQGAYGYTFGSGTRLTVV.

The chain uses TRBV3-1 (or the pseudogene TRBV3-2) and TRBJ2-2, with 8 positions matching TRBD2. Per germline, CDR1 LGHDT and CDR2 YNNKEL (reference sequence). V lost 4 bases, J lost 3 bases, and 1 base stayed unmatched. The CDR3 consists of 14 residues. CDR3 nucleotides: TGTGCCAGCAGCCGGCGGGGGGACACCGGGGAGCTGTTTTTT. Amino acid sequence: CASSRRGDTGELFF.

V is TRBV7-9 and J is TRBJ2-3, with D uncertain. This CDR3 region has 12 residues. Trimming pared 4 bases from V and 8 bases from J, leaving 10 bases between. The germline V gene has CDR1 SEHNR and CDR2 FQNEAQ (reference sequence). CDR3 residues: CASSSTSATQYF. CDR3 nucleotides: TGTGCCAGCAGCTCAACCAGTGCTACGCAGTATTTT.

This chain uses TRBV5-1 with TRBJ1-6; D not certain. Germline loops: CDR1 SGHRS, CDR2 YFSETQ. V lost 0 bases and J lost 10, with 11 bases in between. The CDR3 has 14 amino acids. CDR3 sequence reads: CASSLGGQLSPLHF. The CDR3 nucleotides are TGCGCCAGCAGCTTGGGAGGGCAGCTCTCACCCCTCCACTTT.

As to this clone: Different DNA sequences within this sample yield the same CDR3. The chain links TRBV5-1 to TRBJ2-7; TRBD1 is a possible D gene (7 bases). Trimming removed 4 bases from V and 3 bases from J, with 11 bases in between. CDR3 length: 13 amino acids. The germline V gene encodes CDR1 SGHRS and CDR2 YFSETQ. In nucleotides, the CDR3 is TGCGCCAGCAGCCAGGGGGGAAGCTACGAGCAGTACTTC. It translates to CASSQGGSYEQYF.

The rearrangement links TRBV10-2 to TRBJ2-7; tentative D call: TRBD2 (6 bases). V was pared by 2 bases and J by 7 bases, with 18 bases between. Germline CDR1 reads WSHSY; CDR2 reads SAAADI. The CDR3 covers 15 residues. The CDR3 region has the DNA TGCGCCAGCAGTGAGGTTCGGATGAGGGGACTTGAGCAGTACTTC. Translation: CASSEVRMRGLEQYF.

This clone was seen just once. V usage is TRBV4-1 and J usage is TRBJ2-7, with 10 bases aligning to TRBD1. This CDR3 contains 15 residues. Germline V gene sequence: CDR1 MGHRA, CDR2 YSYEKL. J was trimmed by 4 bases and V by 3 bases; bases with no gene match: 6. The CDR3 protein is CASSHTGTGEYEQYF. In DNA form, the CDR3 reads TGCGCCAGCAGCCACACCGGGACAGGGGAATACGAGCAGTACTTC.

This chain links TRBV5-6 with TRBJ2-3; D is possibly TRBD2 (6 bases). V was pared by 4 bases and J by 2 bases, with 11 bases between. The germline V gene encodes CDR1 SGHDT and CDR2 YYEEEE. There are 14 residues in the CDR3. CDR3 in DNA: TGTGCCAGCAGCCGTCCGGGGGTCACAGATACGCAGTATTTT. Its translation is CASSRPGVTDTQYF. The full variable domain, completed using reference TRBV5-6 and TRBJ2-3, is DAGVTQSPTHLIKTRGQQVTLRCSPKSGHDTVSWYQQALGQGPQFIFQYYEEEERQRGNFPDRFSGHQFPNYSSELNVNALLLGDSALYLCASSRPGVTDTQYFGPGTRLTVL.

This clone was found once. The rearrangement links TRBV3-1 (or the pseudogene TRBV3-2) to TRBJ1-5; perhaps TRBD1 as D (6 bases). V was cut by 4 bases and J by 4 bases, with 8 bases left in between. This CDR3 contains 13 residues. The germline CDR1 and CDR2 sequences are LGHDT and YNNKEL (reference sequence). This CDR3 is CASSLDRNQPQHF. In DNA, the CDR3 is TGTGCCAGCAGCCTGGACAGAAATCAGCCCCAGCATTTT.

The V and J genes are TRBV9 and TRBJ2-3; TRBD2 matches at 7 bases. V gave up 7 bases and J gave up 0 bases; unmatched junction bases: 2. The CDR3 runs 13 residues. CDR1 and CDR2 from the germline V gene are SGDLS and YYNGEE. The CDR3 sequence: CASLAESTDTQYF. Here the CDR3 DNA reads TGTGCCAGCCTAGCGGAAAGCACAGATACGCAGTATTTT.

The chain recombines TRBV5-1 with TRBJ2-7; 9 nucleotides line up with TRBD2. The CDR3 extends over 16 amino acids. The trim removed 4 bases at V and 4 bases at J, leaving 12 bases unmatched. CDR1 is SGHRS and CDR2 is YFSETQ in the germline V gene. The CDR3 region has the DNA TGCGCCAGCAGCCCGACAGAAACCAGCGGGGGGTACGAGCAGTACTTC. Protein product: CASSPTETSGGYEQYF.

The CDR3 loop is CASSPGLAGGPSSYNEQFF. DNA of the CDR3: TGTGCCAGCAGCCCCGGACTAGCGGGGGGGCCCTCCTCCTACAATGAGCAGTTCTTC. The chain recombines TRBV7-8 with TRBJ2-1; 15 nucleotides line up with TRBD2. This CDR3 is 19 amino acids long. The germline V gene encodes CDR1 SGHVS and CDR2 FQNEAQ. V shed 5 bases and J 0 bases; nucleotides not matched to a gene: 8. Combining the CDR3 with reference TRBV7-8 and TRBJ2-1 gives the whole variable domain GAGVSQSPRYKVAKRGQDVALRCDPISGHVSLFWYQQALGQGPEFLTYFQNEAQLDKSGLPSDRFFAERPEGSVSTLKIQRTQQEDSAVYLCASSPGLAGGPSSYNEQFFGPGTRLTVL.

J is TRBJ1-5 and V is TRBV3-1 (or the pseudogene TRBV3-2), with TRBD1 as a possible D gene (5 bases). The length of the CDR3 is 12 residues. Between the trimmed V and J ends, which lost 3 bases and 7 bases, there was a span of 7 bases. Germline V gene data show CDR1 as LGHDT and CDR2 as YNNKEL (reference sequence). Here the CDR3 DNA reads TGTGCCAGCAGCCATCAGGGACAGCCCCAGCATTTT. The encoded protein is CASSHQGQPQHF.

The genes are TRBV11-2 and TRBJ1-5; D unclear. CDR1 and CDR2 from the germline V gene are SGHAT and FQNNGV. This CDR3 has 15 residues. V shed 5 bases and J shed 5 bases, with 16 bases lying between them. DNA of the CDR3: TGTGCCAGCAGCCAGGAGGTAGGGATCCATCAGCCCCAGCATTTT. It codes for CASSQEVGIHQPQHF.